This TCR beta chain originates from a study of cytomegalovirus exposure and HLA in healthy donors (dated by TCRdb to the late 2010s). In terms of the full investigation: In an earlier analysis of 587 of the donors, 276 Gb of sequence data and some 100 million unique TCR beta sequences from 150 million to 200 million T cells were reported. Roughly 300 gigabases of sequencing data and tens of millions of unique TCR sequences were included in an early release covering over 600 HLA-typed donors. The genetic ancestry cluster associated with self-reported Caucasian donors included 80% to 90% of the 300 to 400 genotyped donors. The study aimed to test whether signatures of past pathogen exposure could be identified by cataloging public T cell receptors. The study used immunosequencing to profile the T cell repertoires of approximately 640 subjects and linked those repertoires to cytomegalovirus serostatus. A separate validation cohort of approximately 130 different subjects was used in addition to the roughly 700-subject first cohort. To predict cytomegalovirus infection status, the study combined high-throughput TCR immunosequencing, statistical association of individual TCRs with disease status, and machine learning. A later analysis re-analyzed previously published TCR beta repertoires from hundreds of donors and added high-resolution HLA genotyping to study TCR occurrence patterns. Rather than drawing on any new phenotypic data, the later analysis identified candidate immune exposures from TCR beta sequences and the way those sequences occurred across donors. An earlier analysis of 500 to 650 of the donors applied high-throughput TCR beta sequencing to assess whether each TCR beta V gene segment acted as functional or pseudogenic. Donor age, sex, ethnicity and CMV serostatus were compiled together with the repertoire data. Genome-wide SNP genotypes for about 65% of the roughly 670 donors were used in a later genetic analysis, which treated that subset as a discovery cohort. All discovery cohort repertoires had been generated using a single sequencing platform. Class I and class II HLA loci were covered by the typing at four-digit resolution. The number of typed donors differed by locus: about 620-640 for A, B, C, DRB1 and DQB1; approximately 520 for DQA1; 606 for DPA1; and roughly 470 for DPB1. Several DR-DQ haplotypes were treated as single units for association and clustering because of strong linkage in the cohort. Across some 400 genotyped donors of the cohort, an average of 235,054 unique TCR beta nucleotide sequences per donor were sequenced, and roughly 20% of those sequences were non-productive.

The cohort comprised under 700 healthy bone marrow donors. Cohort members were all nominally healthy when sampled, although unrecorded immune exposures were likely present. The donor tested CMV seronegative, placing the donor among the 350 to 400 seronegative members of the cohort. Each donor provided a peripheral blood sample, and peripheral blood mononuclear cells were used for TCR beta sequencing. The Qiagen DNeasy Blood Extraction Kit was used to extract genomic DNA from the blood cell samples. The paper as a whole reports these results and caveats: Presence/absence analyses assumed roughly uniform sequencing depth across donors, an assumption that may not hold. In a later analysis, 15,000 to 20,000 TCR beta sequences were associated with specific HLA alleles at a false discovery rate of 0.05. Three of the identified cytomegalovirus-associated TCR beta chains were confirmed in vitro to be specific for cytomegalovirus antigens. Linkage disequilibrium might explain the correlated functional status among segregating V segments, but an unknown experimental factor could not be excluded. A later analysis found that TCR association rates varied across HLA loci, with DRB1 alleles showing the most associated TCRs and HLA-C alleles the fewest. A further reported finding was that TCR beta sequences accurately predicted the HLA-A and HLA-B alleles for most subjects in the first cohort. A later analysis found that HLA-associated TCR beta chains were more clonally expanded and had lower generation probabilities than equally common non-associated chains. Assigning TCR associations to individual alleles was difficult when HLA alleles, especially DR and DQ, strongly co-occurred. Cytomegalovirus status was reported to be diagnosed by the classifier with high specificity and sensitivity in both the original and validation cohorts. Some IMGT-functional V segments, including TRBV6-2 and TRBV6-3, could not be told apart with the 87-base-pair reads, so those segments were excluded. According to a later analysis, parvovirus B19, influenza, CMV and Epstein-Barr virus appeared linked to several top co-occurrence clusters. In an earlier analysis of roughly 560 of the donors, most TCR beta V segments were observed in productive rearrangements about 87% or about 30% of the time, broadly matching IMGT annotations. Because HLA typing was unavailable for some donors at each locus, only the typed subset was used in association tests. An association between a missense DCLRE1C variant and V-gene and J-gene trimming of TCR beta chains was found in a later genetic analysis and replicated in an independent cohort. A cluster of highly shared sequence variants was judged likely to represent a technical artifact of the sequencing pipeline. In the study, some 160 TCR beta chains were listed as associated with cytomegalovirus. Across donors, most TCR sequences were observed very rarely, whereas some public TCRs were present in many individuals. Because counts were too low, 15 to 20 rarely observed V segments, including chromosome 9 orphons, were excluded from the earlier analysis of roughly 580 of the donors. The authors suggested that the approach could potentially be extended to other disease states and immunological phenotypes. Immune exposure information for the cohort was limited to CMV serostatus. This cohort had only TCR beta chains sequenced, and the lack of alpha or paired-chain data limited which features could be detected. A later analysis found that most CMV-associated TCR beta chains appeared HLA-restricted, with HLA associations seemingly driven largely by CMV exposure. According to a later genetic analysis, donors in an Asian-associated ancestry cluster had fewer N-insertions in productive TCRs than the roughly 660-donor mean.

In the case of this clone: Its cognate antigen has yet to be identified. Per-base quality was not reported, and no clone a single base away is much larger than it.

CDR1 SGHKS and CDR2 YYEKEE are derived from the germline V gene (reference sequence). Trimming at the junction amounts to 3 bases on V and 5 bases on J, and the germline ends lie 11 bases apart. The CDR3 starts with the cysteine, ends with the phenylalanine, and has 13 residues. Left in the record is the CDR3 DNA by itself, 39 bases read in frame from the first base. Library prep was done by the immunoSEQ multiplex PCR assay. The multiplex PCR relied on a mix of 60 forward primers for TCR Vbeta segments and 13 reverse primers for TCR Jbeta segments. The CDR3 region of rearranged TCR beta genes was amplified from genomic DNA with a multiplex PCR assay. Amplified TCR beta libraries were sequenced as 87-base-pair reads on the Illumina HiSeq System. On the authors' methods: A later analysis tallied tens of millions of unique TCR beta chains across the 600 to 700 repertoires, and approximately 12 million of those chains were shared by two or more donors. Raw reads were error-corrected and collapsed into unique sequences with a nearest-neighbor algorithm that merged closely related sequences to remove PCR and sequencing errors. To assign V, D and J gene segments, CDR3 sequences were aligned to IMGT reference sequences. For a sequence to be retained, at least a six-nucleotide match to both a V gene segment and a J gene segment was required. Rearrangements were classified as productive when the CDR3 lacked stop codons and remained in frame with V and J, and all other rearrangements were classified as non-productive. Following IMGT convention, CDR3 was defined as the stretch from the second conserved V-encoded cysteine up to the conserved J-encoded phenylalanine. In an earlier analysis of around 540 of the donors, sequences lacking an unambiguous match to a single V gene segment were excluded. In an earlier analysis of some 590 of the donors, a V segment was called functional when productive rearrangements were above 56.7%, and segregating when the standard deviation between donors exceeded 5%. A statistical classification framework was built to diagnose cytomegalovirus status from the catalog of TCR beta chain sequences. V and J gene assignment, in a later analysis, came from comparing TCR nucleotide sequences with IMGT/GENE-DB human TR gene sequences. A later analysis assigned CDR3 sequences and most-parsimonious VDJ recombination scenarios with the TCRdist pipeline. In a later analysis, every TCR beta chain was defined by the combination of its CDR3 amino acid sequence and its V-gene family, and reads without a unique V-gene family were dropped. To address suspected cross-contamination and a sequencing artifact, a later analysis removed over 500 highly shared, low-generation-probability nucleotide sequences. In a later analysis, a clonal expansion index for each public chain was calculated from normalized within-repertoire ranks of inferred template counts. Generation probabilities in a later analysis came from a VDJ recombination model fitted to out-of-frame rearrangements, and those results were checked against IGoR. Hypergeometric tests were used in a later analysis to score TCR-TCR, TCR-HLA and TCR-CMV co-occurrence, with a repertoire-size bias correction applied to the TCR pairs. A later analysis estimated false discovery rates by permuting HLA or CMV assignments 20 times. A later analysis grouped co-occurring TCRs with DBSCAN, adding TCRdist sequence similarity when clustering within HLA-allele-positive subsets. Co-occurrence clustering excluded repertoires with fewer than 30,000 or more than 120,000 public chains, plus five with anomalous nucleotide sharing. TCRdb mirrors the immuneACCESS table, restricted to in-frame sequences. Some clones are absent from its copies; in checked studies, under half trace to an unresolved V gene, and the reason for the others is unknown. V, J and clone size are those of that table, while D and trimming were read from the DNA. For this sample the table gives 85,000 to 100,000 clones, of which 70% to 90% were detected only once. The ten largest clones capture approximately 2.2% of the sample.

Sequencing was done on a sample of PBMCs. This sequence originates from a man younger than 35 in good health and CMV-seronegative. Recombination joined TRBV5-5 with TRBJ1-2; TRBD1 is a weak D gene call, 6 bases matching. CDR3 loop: CASSSWTVYGYTF. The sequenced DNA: TGTGCCAGCAGCTCTTGGACAGTTTATGGCTACACCTTC.